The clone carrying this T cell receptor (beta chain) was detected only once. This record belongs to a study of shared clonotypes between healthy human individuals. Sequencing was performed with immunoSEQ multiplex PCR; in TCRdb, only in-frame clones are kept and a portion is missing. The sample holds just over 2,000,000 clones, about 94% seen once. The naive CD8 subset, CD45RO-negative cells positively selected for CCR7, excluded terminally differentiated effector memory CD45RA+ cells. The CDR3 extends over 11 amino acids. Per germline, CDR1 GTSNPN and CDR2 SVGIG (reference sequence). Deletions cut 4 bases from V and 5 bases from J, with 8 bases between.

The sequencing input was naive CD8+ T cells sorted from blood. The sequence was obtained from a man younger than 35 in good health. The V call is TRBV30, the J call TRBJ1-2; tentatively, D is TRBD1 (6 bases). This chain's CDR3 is CAWTGQYGYTF. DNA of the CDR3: TGTGCCTGGACCGGACAGTATGGCTACACCTTC. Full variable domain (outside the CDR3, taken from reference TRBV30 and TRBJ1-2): SQTIHQWPATLVQPVGSPLSLECTVEGTSNPNLYWYRQAAGRGLQLLFYSVGIGQISSEVPQNLSASRPQDRQFILSSKKLLLSDSGFYLCAWTGQYGYTFGSGTRLTVV.